What follows are 10 T cell receptor beta chains derived from one specimen sequenced in a study of shared clonotypes between healthy human individuals (dated by TCRdb to about 2020). The method behind the library was the immunoSEQ multiplex PCR assay. The table comes from immuneACCESS by way of TCRdb, which keeps in-frame sequences with V and J called. Part of the clones is missing from these tables; in studies checked, under half for an unresolved V gene and the rest for unknown reasons. The sample contains about 1.1 million clones, approximately 75% of them found a single time. Jointly, the top ten make up 0.89% of the sample. Sequences were obtained from memory CD4+ T cells from PBMCs. Per the publication, the cell subset or site label means: CD45RA-negative fraction. Receptor source: a man aged 18 to 29 in good health. Some clones in this sample may be carry-over from other donors' samples.

This clone was detected only once. The chain employs TRBV9 and TRBJ1-4; weak D call: TRBD1 (6 bases). The CDR3 has 15 amino acids. Germline V gene data show CDR1 as SGDLS and CDR2 as YYNGEE. The V end lost 0 bases, the J end lost 5 bases, and 11 bases lay between the germline ends. The CDR3 sequence is CASSVDGRGNEKLFF. CDR3 nucleotides: TGTGCCAGCAGCGTAGATGGGAGGGGGAATGAAAAACTGTTTTTT.

Note on this clone: This sample includes further DNA sequences coding for the same CDR3. The rearrangement links TRBV5-1 to TRBJ1-4; no clear D. Trimming took 0 bases from V and 3 from J, leaving 3 bases between them. The CDR3 is 13 amino acids. Germline V gives CDR1 SGHRS, CDR2 YFSETQ. In nucleotides, the CDR3 is TGCGCCAGCAGCTTGGGCGCTAATGAAAAACTGTTTTTT. Its translation is CASSLGANEKLFF.

The rearrangement uses TRBV18 and TRBJ2-2; D uncertain. The germline V gene encodes CDR1 KGHSH and CDR2 LQKENI. The V end was cut by 3 bases, the J end by 1 base, with 9 bases between. The CDR3 runs to 15 residues. The chain's CDR3 is CASSPTARNTGELFF. CDR3 in DNA: TGTGCCAGCTCACCGACCGCCAGGAACACCGGGGAGCTGTTTTTT.

Note on this clone: Other DNA sequences in the sample encode the same CDR3. The rearrangement links TRBV27 to TRBJ2-2; no firm D call. The length of the CDR3 is 15 residues. Looked up from germline, CDR1 is MNHEY and CDR2 is SMNVEV (reference sequence). The V end was cut by 3 bases, the J end by 2 bases, with 10 bases between. CDR3 protein: CASSLRQRNTGELFF. The CDR3 region has the DNA TGTGCCAGCAGTTTGCGGCAGAGAAACACCGGGGAGCTGTTTTTT.

Turning to this clone: A far larger clone is one nucleotide away, so this likely arose from a read error. CDR3 region: CAISSDRDYGYTF. In DNA form, the CDR3 reads TGTGCCATCAGTTCGGACAGAGACTATGGCTACACCTTC. The chain links TRBV10-3 to TRBJ1-2, with a tentative D call TRBD1 (6 bases). In germline, CDR1 is ENHRY, CDR2 SYGVKD. This CDR3 has 13 amino acids. V was shortened by 5 bases and J by 3 bases, with 10 bases between the two germline ends.

This chain uses TRBV6-5 with TRBJ1-1; possibly TRBD1 for D (6 bases). CDR1 MNHEY and CDR2 SVGAGI come from the germline V gene. V lost 4 bases to trimming and J lost 5 bases, with 20 bases between them. This CDR3 is 16 amino acids long. DNA of the CDR3: TGTGCCAGCAGTTCAACACCGGGACATGGGTCGACTGAAGCTTTCTTT. Its translation is CASSSTPGHGSTEAFF.

This clone was observed a handful of times. The genes are TRBV10-1 and TRBJ2-1; D is uncertain. The CDR3 totals 14 residues. The ends were cut back, 0 bases at V and 7 bases at J, with 10 bases in the middle. Germline V gene sequence: CDR1 WNHNN, CDR2 SYGVQD (reference sequence). The CDR3: CASSESTLRNEQFF. The DNA of the CDR3 is TGCGCCAGCAGTGAGTCGACTCTACGGAATGAGCAGTTCTTC.

This clone was observed a single time. The chain uses TRBV30 and TRBJ2-6, with D possibly being TRBD1 (5 bases). This CDR3 has 14 amino acids. The ends were cut back, 3 bases at V and 5 bases at J, with 11 bases in the middle. CDR1 is GTSNPN and CDR2 is SVGIG in the germline V gene (reference sequence). The CDR3 bases are TGTGCCTGGAGAACACAGGACAGGGCCAACGTCCTGACTTTC. Translation: CAWRTQDRANVLTF.

The gene calls are TRBV2 and TRBJ2-3; D gene uncertain. V lost 7 bases to trimming and J lost 1 base, with 6 bases between them. The CDR3 runs to 12 residues. CDR1 is SNHLY, CDR2 FYNNEI, per germline. DNA for the CDR3: TGTGCCAGCATACGGCGCACAGATACGCAGTATTTT. This translates into CASIRRTDTQYF.

This clone was picked up many times. The chain recombines TRBV7-8 with TRBJ2-1; 8 positions agree with TRBD2. Germline assignment: CDR1 SGHVS and CDR2 FQNEAQ. The CDR3 is made up of 18 amino acids. With V trimmed by 2 bases and J by 1 base, 10 bases remained unmatched. CDR3 sequence (DNA): TGTGCCAGCAGCTTAAAGGGGGGAGCGGGAGCATCCTACAATGAGCAGTTCTTC. Its protein is CASSLKGGAGASYNEQFF.